This TCR beta chain was identified in a study of blood T cell repertoires in COVID-19. Study-wide background: Specimens from acute and convalescent COVID-19 originated in the United States, Italy and Spain.

As handled by the study authors: By means of reference gene primer amplification, nucleated cell counts were estimated. The data were produced by immunoSEQ multiplex PCR, yet TCRdb's version contains in-frame clones alone and is incomplete. That table gives V, J and clone size, and the DNA gave D and trimming. The sample yields about 170,000 clones, more than 75% seen once. The CDR3 length is 16 residues. Trimming pared 6 bases from V and 0 bases from J, leaving 15 bases between. Per germline, CDR1 LGHDT and CDR2 YNNKEL (reference sequence). This chain joins TRBV3-1 (or the pseudogene TRBV3-2) and TRBJ2-1; D gene ambiguous. The material sequenced was peripheral blood. The receptor's source is a man in his fifties who had recovered from COVID-19. The CDR3 loop reads CASRETQLTSYNEQFF. Here the CDR3 DNA reads TGTGCCAGCAGGGAGACTCAGCTGACCTCCTACAATGAGCAGTTCTTC.